Listed below are T cell receptor beta chains from one sample, sequenced in a study of spatial heterogeneity in lung cancer. Each CDR3 protein gets one entry after TCRdb re-called the 5' RACE reads with MiXCR. The table records about 75,000 distinct CDR3 sequences, approximately 12% of them present only once. The input for sequencing was PBMCs, taken at surgery. The receptor set was obtained from a male donor with early-stage non-small cell lung cancer. Each CDR3 is given with its conserved first and last residue. Fields, in order: V gene, J gene, clone size, D gene, CDR3 DNA, CDR3 protein. A D gene is named only where the DNA matches it firmly. Clone size is shown for a subset of rows, as once, few, many or a class of expanded clone.

>TRBV28|TRBJ2-7|-|-
TGTGCCAGCAGTTTATGGGGACCCGAGCAGTACTTC
CASSLWGPEQYF
>TRBV10-3|TRBJ1-5|-|-
TGTGCCATCAGTGAGGGTCAGGGACTTGCTCAGCCCCAGCATTTT
CAISEGQGLAQPQHF
>TRBV29-1|TRBJ2-2|many|-
TGCAGCGTTACCGGTACCCTCGACGGGGAGCTGTTTTTT
CSVTGTLDGELFF
>TRBV7-9|TRBJ2-7|many|-
TGTGCCAGCAGCCCTACTGGTTACGAGCAGTACTTC
CASSPTGYEQYF
>TRBV18|TRBJ2-7|-|-
TGTGCCAGCTCACCTAGCGGAGGGGCCTACGAGCAGTACTTC
CASSPSGGAYEQYF
>TRBV10-1|TRBJ2-6|once|-
TGCGCCAGCAGTGATTCCAGTGCCGGGGCCAACGTCCTGACTTTC
CASSDSSAGANVLTF
>TRBV29-1|TRBJ1-3|many|-
TGCAGCGCCTTACTAGGCCCTGGAAACACCATATATTTT
CSALLGPGNTIYF
>TRBV6-2/TRBV6-3|TRBJ1-6|few|-
TGTGCCAGCAGGGTGGAGGAAGGGGGAAATTCACCCCTCCACTTT
CASRVEEGGNSPLHF
>TRBV29-1|TRBJ1-5|-|TRBD1
TGCAGCGTTGACAGGGGGCAGGGTCAGCCCCAGCATTTT
CSVDRGQGQPQHF
>TRBV20-1|TRBJ2-7|many|TRBD2
TGCAGTGCTTCCCCGACCACCATACTAGCGATTAAGGAGCAGTACTTC
CSASPTTILAIKEQYF
>TRBV29-1|TRBJ2-1|many|-
TGCAGCGTCACTAGAGCGGCAGAGAGCTCCTACAATGAGCAGTTCTTC
CSVTRAAESSYNEQFF
>TRBV4-1|TRBJ2-7|few|TRBD2
TGCGCCAGCAGCCAAGTCCCCCCGGGGGGGAGTCTCTACGAGCAGTACTTC
CASSQVPPGGSLYEQYF
>TRBV20-1|TRBJ2-5|-|-
TGCAGTGCTAGAGATCGGCCAGCGGAGTACCAAGAGACCCAGTACTTC
CSARDRPAEYQETQYF
>TRBV25-1|TRBJ1-1|few|TRBD1
TGTGCCAGCAGTGAATCAGCAGGGGGAGGCACTGAAGCTTTCTTT
CASSESAGGGTEAFF
>TRBV7-9|TRBJ2-3|-|TRBD2
TGTGCCAGCAGCTTAGGGACTAGCATAAGCACAGATACGCAGTATTTT
CASSLGTSISTDTQYF
>TRBV20-1|TRBJ2-3|many|-
TGCAGTGCCCGTCCCCCGGACCAGAGCACAGATACGCAGTATTTT
CSARPPDQSTDTQYF
>TRBV29-1|TRBJ1-1|-|-
TGCAGCGTTCCGACAGTCGGGACTGAAGCTTTCTTT
CSVPTVGTEAFF
>TRBV2|TRBJ2-3|-|TRBD1
TGTGCCAGCAGTGGCGGACAGGACCGCACAGATACGCAGTATTTT
CASSGGQDRTDTQYF
>TRBV6-6|TRBJ2-6|-|-
TGTGCCAGCAGTTACCCCTTCGCGGGCGGCGTCCCCGTTGGGGCCAACGTCCTGACTTTC
CASSYPFAGGVPVGANVLTF
>TRBV2|TRBJ2-7|many|-
TGTGCCAGCTCGAGAGGCAGGACCGCCTACGAGCAGTACTTC
CASSRGRTAYEQYF
>TRBV2|TRBJ2-3|many|-
TGTGCCAGCAGTGAAAACAATCTAGATACGCAGTATTTT
CASSENNLDTQYF
>TRBV7-2|TRBJ2-1|many|-
TGTGCCAGCAGCTTAGGGCTGTACAATGAGCAGTTCTTC
CASSLGLYNEQFF
>TRBV12-3/TRBV12-4|TRBJ1-1|-|-
TGTGCCAGCAGTTTTCGTAGGGGGGGCACTGAAGCTTTCTTT
CASSFRRGGTEAFF
>TRBV5-5|TRBJ2-2|many|-
TGTGCCAGCAGCTTGGTAGAGTACGGGGAGCTGTTTTTT
CASSLVEYGELFF
>TRBV7-3|TRBJ2-2|few|-
TGTGCCAGCAGCTGGGGGCCTGAGACCGGGGAGCTGTTTTTT
CASSWGPETGELFF
>TRBV7-9|TRBJ1-5|few|-
TGTGCCAGCAGCTCCTCCGTCGGGATTAGGCATTTT
CASSSSVGIRHF
>TRBV6-2/TRBV6-3|TRBJ2-3|few|TRBD2
TGTGCCAGCAGTCGACTCCCGGCGGGAGTTGACGGCACAGATACGCAGTATTTT
CASSRLPAGVDGTDTQYF
>TRBV7-9|TRBJ2-7|-|TRBD1
TGTGCCAGCAGCTTAGCCAGGGACAGGCCAACCACTCGCTACGAACAGTACTTC
CASSLARDRPTTRYEQYF
>TRBV12-3/TRBV12-4|TRBJ2-4|once|TRBD1
TGTGCCAGCAGTTCCGGACAGGGTAGAAACATTCAGTACTTC
CASSSGQGRNIQYF
>TRBV4-1|TRBJ2-3|-|TRBD2
TGCGCCAGCAGCCAGGGTGTAGCGGGAACGAGCACAGATACGCAGTATTTT
CASSQGVAGTSTDTQYF
>TRBV5-4|TRBJ2-1|few|-
TGTGCCAGCAGCATGGGGGGGGCCAGCTCCTACAATGAGCAGTTCTTC
CASSMGGASSYNEQFF
>TRBV24-1|TRBJ1-1|many|-
TGTGCCACCAGTGATGGGAATCCACGGGCTGAAGCTTTCTTT
CATSDGNPRAEAFF
>TRBV7-9|TRBJ2-2|-|-
TGTGCCAGCAGCTTAGGGGGAGGAGACACCGGGGAGCTGTTTTTT
CASSLGGGDTGELFF
>TRBV19|TRBJ1-5|-|TRBD1
TGTGCCAGTAGTTCAGACAGGGGCAATCAGCCCCAGCATTTT
CASSSDRGNQPQHF
>TRBV29-1|TRBJ2-2|few|-
TGCAGCGGTAGGAGGGGGACGGACACCGGGGAGCTGTTTTTT
CSGRRGTDTGELFF
>TRBV7-7|TRBJ1-5|-|-
TGTGCCAGCAGCAGTGAGGACTCTATGGTTGGGGGCAATCAGCCCCAGCATTTT
CASSSEDSMVGGNQPQHF
>TRBV27|TRBJ1-4|-|-
TGTGCCAGCAGTTTTTACAGGGCGGGTGAAAAACTGTTTTTT
CASSFYRAGEKLFF
>TRBV6-5|TRBJ2-4|many|-
TGTGCCAGCAGCGCTAGCTTCCTAGCCAAAAACATTCAGTACTTC
CASSASFLAKNIQYF
>TRBV24-1|TRBJ2-1|-|TRBD1
TGTGCCACCAGTAGCCCGGGACAGGTTTACAATGAGCAGTTCTTC
CATSSPGQVYNEQFF
>TRBV5-1|TRBJ2-2|few|-
TGCGCCAGCAGCTTGGACGGGAGCCGTGCCGGGGAGCTGTTTTTT
CASSLDGSRAGELFF
>TRBV27|TRBJ1-2|-|TRBD1
TGTGCCAGCAGCCGGGACAGGGCCTATGGCTACACCTTC
CASSRDRAYGYTF
>TRBV15|TRBJ1-1|-|-
TGTGCCACCGCGGTTTCCCAAATAAACACTGAAGCTTTCTTT
CATAVSQINTEAFF
>TRBV5-1|TRBJ2-7|-|TRBD1
TGCGCCAGCAGCCCGGGACAGGGGGTGAACTACGAGCAGTACTTC
CASSPGQGVNYEQYF
>TRBV5-1|TRBJ2-7|-|TRBD1
TGCGCCAGCAGCTTCGGGACAGTGAACGACGAGCAGTACTTC
CASSFGTVNDEQYF
>TRBV2|TRBJ2-7|many|TRBD2
TGTGCCAGCATATCTAGCGGGAACTCCTACGAGCAGTACTTC
CASISSGNSYEQYF
>TRBV30|TRBJ2-1|few|-
TGTGCCTGGAGTTTCAGGGGCTTCCGGGAGGAGGGCAATGAGCAGTTCTTC
CAWSFRGFREEGNEQFF
>TRBV29-1|TRBJ2-3|few|-
TGCAGCGGAGGGGTCACAGATACGCAGTATTTT
CSGGVTDTQYF
>TRBV6-2/TRBV6-3|TRBJ2-5|-|-
TGTGCCAGCAGTTACTCGTTTGGCGTCCGAGAGACCCAGTACTTC
CASSYSFGVRETQYF